Presented here are 25 T cell receptor beta chains from one specimen sequenced in a study of blood T cells in healthy people across ages. Primed by a sample-barcoded 5' primer and a J-beta primer mix, a second PCR proceeded for about 7 to 11 cycles. TCRdb reanalysed the 5' RACE reads using MiXCR and keeps one entry per CDR3 protein. The sample has about a million distinct CDR3 sequences; roughly 51% are singletons. The sequenced sample consisted of blood. Receptors originate from a woman aged 55-75 years in good health.

A word on this clonotype: A junction boundary mismatches the germline segment, possibly from a read error. The chain's CDR3 is CASSLHLGSTGELFF. CDR3 coding DNA: TGTGCCAGCAGTTTACATCTTGGATCCACCGGGGAGTTGTTTTTT. J is TRBJ2-2 and V is TRBV12-3 or TRBV12-4, with D possibly TRBD2 on 5 matching bases. The CDR3 length is 15 residues.

This sequence joins TRBV4-2 and TRBJ2-3, with D possibly TRBD2 on 6 matching bases. V gave up 2 bases and J gave up 3 bases, with 18 bases separating them. Germline V CDR1 and CDR2: LGHNA, YNFKEQ. The CDR3 length is 17 residues. CDR3 sequence: CASSQLGPGEVTDTQYF. Written as DNA, the CDR3 is TGTGCCAGCAGCCAATTAGGCCCGGGGGAGGTGACAGATACGCAGTATTTT.

The rearrangement links TRBV5-1 to TRBJ2-7; no definite D call. Germline V lookup: CDR1 SGHRS, CDR2 YFSETQ. CDR3 size: 12 residues. Trimming took 0 bases from V and 5 from J, leaving 6 bases between them. Here the CDR3 DNA reads TGCGCCAGCAGCTTGGAGGCCCACGAGCAGTACTTC. Translated, it gives CASSLEAHEQYF.

The chain has TRBV20-1 and TRBJ2-4, with D possibly being TRBD1 or TRBD2 (5 bases each). The J call may be mistaken, given a closer DNA end match to TRBJ2-7. Germline CDR1 and CDR2: DFQATT and SNEGSKA (reference sequence). The CDR3 totals 12 residues. This CDR3 is CSARGTFYEQYF. CDR3 DNA sequence: TGCAGTGCTAGGGGGACCTTCTACGAGCAGTACTTC.

This clonotype has ten or more counts. The chain is built from TRBV4-1 and TRBJ2-7; 13 positions match TRBD2. The CDR3 spans 20 residues. Looked up from germline, CDR1 is MGHRA and CDR2 is YSYEKL. Trimming removed 3 bases from V and 4 bases from J; junction bases left unmatched: 18. The CDR3 protein is CASSHIVGTSGTFDLYEQYF. The CDR3 DNA reads as TGCGCCAGCAGCCATATAGTCGGGACTAGCGGGACCTTCGACCTTTACGAGCAGTACTTC.

Remarks on this clonotype: One junction end does not reproduce the germline sequence, and a read error may be involved. The chain recombines TRBV20-1 with TRBJ2-3; no definite D call. Germline values: CDR1 DFQATT, CDR2 SNEGSKA (reference sequence). The CDR3 consists of 13 residues. DNA of the CDR3: TGCAGTGTTAGAATTTTGGGCTCAGATACGCAGTATTTT. It specifies CSVRILGSDTQYF.

The chain couples TRBV20-1 to TRBJ2-1; D gene uncertain. In germline, CDR1 is DFQATT, CDR2 SNEGSKA (reference sequence). The CDR3 consists of 14 residues. The germline V and J ends were trimmed by 0 bases and 10 bases, with 16 bases remaining between them. The CDR3, as DNA: TGCAGTGCTAGAGATGGCCAGAATACCCGGGAGCAGTTCTTC. Translating gives CSARDGQNTREQFF.

The chain has TRBV20-1 and TRBJ2-5; 10 bases align to TRBD2. Germline CDR1 is DFQATT and CDR2 is SNEGSKA (reference sequence). V lost 6 bases and J lost 11; bases outside the gene matches: 21. The CDR3 runs 16 residues. The DNA of the CDR3 is TGCAGTGCCCCCCTCCGGACTAGCGGAGCCTACAATGAGCAGTACTTC. Translated: CSAPLRTSGAYNEQYF.

This clonotype was observed once. The J gene is TRBJ2-2, the V gene TRBV29-1; TRBD1 agrees at 9 bases. Germline-derived CDR1 and CDR2 are SQVTM and ANQGSEA. V was clipped by 1 base and J by 3 bases; unmatched bases: 6. The CDR3 sequence is 16 residues long. The CDR3 nucleotides read TGCAGCGTTGAAGCAGCGGGACAGGGAGACACCGGGGAGCTGTTTTTT. Encoded protein: CSVEAAGQGDTGELFF.

This rearrangement joins TRBV9 to TRBJ2-7; possible D gene TRBD2, 7 bases. V lost 0 bases, J lost 0 bases, and 13 bases lay in between. CDR1 and CDR2 (germline): SGDLS, YYNGEE. This CDR3 region has 16 residues. The CDR3, as DNA: TGTGCCAGCAGCGTAGGGGAGGGGACATTCTCCTACGAGCAGTACTTC. This translates into CASSVGEGTFSYEQYF.

The V and J genes are TRBV20-1 and TRBJ2-7; TRBD1 matches 10 bases. V lost 7 bases and J lost 5; bases outside the gene matches: 2. CDR3 length: 11 amino acids. Looked up from germline, CDR1 is DFQATT and CDR2 is SNEGSKA (reference sequence). This CDR3 reads CSGDRGNEQYF. The CDR3 DNA reads TGCAGTGGGGACAGGGGTAACGAGCAGTACTTC.

This clonotype was counted a few times. This chain uses TRBV27 with TRBJ1-2, with 8 bases fitting TRBD1. Germline CDR1 reads MNHEY; CDR2 reads SMNVEV (reference sequence). The trim removed 0 bases at V and 6 bases at J, leaving 9 bases unmatched. CDR3 size: 16 residues. CDR3 loop: CASSLSGPQGVDGYTF. In DNA, the CDR3 is TGTGCCAGCAGTTTATCGGGGCCACAGGGGGTGGATGGCTACACCTTC.

This clonotype is a singleton in its sample. This rearrangement joins TRBV11-2 to TRBJ2-3; D gene unclear. The CDR3 has 15 residues. V shed 0 bases and J shed 6 bases, with 13 bases lying between them. Germline V gene lookup returns CDR1 SGHAT and CDR2 FQNNGV. CDR3: CASSLESAKGDTQYF. The CDR3 DNA reads as TGTGCCAGCAGCTTAGAAAGCGCAAAAGGGGATACGCAGTATTTT. The whole variable domain, remainder taken from reference TRBV11-2 and TRBJ2-3, is EAGVAQSPRYKIIEKRQSVAFWCNPISGHATLYWYQQILGQGPKLLIQFQNNGVVDDSQLPKDRFSAERLKGVDSTLKIQPAKLEDSAVYLCASSLESAKGDTQYFGPGTRLTVL.

J is TRBJ2-4 and V is TRBV15; the D is unclear. Trimming shortened V by 0 bases and J by 1 base, and 10 bases separated the two germline ends. Germline-derived CDR1 and CDR2 are LNHNV and YYDKDF (reference sequence). The CDR3 has 16 residues. CDR3 region: CATSRDVGFAKNIQYF. CDR3 in DNA: TGTGCCACCAGCAGAGATGTAGGGTTCGCCAAAAACATTCAGTACTTC.

The rearrangement uses TRBV28 and TRBJ2-7; D unclear. Germline CDR1 is MDHEN and CDR2 is SYDVKM. V shed 6 bases and J shed 3 bases, with 18 bases lying between them. The CDR3 extends over 15 amino acids. The DNA of the CDR3 is TGTGCCAGCAGACCCTCCGGGTCTATCTACTACGAGCAGTACTTC. Translation gives CASRPSGSIYYEQYF.

This rearrangement joins TRBV5-1 to TRBJ2-1, with 7 positions matching TRBD2. The germline gives CDR1 SGHRS, CDR2 YFSETQ. The CDR3 covers 18 residues. V shed 0 bases, J shed 1 base, and the junction held 10 bases outside the gene matches. The CDR3 loop is CASSLDASGPSSYNEQFF. The CDR3, as DNA: TGCGCCAGCAGCTTGGATGCTAGCGGCCCTAGTTCCTACAATGAGCAGTTCTTC.

The rearrangement joins TRBV5-6 to TRBJ2-3; no definite D call. Germline V gives CDR1 SGHDT, CDR2 YYEEEE. The V gene lost 4 bases and the J gene lost 6 bases, with 12 bases spanning the gap. The CDR3 spans 13 residues. As DNA, the CDR3 is TGTGCCAGCAGCCCGACCCTGCCGGATACGCAGTATTTT. Its translation: CASSPTLPDTQYF.

In this sample, this clonotype turned up a few times. The chain carries TRBV15 and TRBJ2-7, with 10 bases that match TRBD2. CDR1 and CDR2 (germline): LNHNV, YYDKDF (reference sequence). CDR3 length: 16 residues. The trim removed 3 bases at V and 6 bases at J, leaving 11 bases unmatched. The CDR3 DNA sequence: TGTGCCACCAGCAGCCTCCCTGCGCTAGCGGGAGCCGAGCAGTACTTC. Amino acids: CATSSLPALAGAEQYF. The whole variable domain, remainder taken from reference TRBV15 and TRBJ2-7, is DAMVIQNPRYQVTQFGKPVTLSCSQTLNHNVMYWYQQKSSQAPKLLFHYYDKDFNNEADTPDNFQSRRPNTSFCFLDIRSPGLGDTAMYLCATSSLPALAGAEQYFGPGTRLTVT.

The rearrangement joins TRBV6-5 to TRBJ2-7; 9 bases are shared with TRBD2. V lost 7 bases, J lost 1 base, and 5 bases stayed unmatched. CDR1 is MNHEY and CDR2 is SVGAGI in the germline V gene. This CDR3 has 14 amino acids. The CDR3 nucleotides are TGTGCCAGCAAACGAGCGGGGGGTTCCTACGAGCAGTACTTC. It encodes CASKRAGGSYEQYF.

Regarding this clonotype: The junction does not match germline at one end; this may be a read error. The chain combines TRBV12-3 or TRBV12-4 with TRBJ2-7; a weak D match, TRBD2 (5 bases). The CDR3 runs to 18 residues. CDR3 sequence reads: CANSLVLAQYRNSYEQYF. CDR3 coding DNA: TGTGCCAACAGTTTAGTCCTAGCTCAATATCGGAACTCCTACGAGCAGTACTTC.

The rearrangement uses TRBV6-2 or TRBV6-3 and TRBJ2-1, with TRBD2 matching 8 bases. CDR1 is MNHEY, CDR2 SVGEGT, per germline. The CDR3 is 15 amino acids. The V segment lost 7 bases and the J segment 7 bases; nucleotides outside the gene matches: 12. The chain's CDR3 is CASKTSGGPRNEQFF. CDR3 coding DNA: TGTGCCAGCAAGACGAGCGGGGGCCCGAGGAATGAGCAGTTCTTC.

This clonotype was recorded a few times. The chain links TRBV10-2 to TRBJ1-2, with D possibly TRBD1 on 6 matching bases. The CDR3 runs 16 residues. CDR1 and CDR2 from the germline V gene are WSHSY and SAAADI. V was trimmed by 3 bases and J by 0 bases, leaving 14 bases between them. This CDR3 reads CASSDDRLPANYGYTF. In DNA, the CDR3 is TGCGCCAGCAGTGACGACAGGCTTCCAGCTAACTATGGCTACACCTTC.

CDR3 DNA sequence: TGTGCCAGCAGCCAGGGACAATTCCTGGAGACCCAGTACTTC. This encodes CASSQGQFLETQYF. The chain carries TRBV14 and TRBJ2-5, with D maybe TRBD1 (6 bases). This CDR3 region has 14 residues. The germline gives CDR1 SGHDN, CDR2 FVKESK. V shed 3 bases and J shed 5 bases, with 13 bases lying between them. Variable domain in full (rest from reference TRBV14 and TRBJ2-5): EAGVTQFPSHSVIEKGQTVTLRCDPISGHDNLYWYRRVMGKEIKFLLHFVKESKQDESGMPNNRFLAERTGGTYSTLKVQPAELEDSGVYFCASSQGQFLETQYFGPGTRLLVL.

The chain combines TRBV12-3 or TRBV12-4 with TRBJ1-5, with 7 positions matching TRBD1. V was pared by 6 bases and J by 6 bases, with 8 bases of the junction left unmatched. This CDR3 has 14 residues. CDR3 in DNA: TGTGCCAGCAGCCTTGACAGGGTAAGTCAGCCCCAGCATTTT. This gives the protein CASSLDRVSQPQHF.

The gene calls are TRBV6-2 or TRBV6-3 and TRBJ1-4; D uncertain. Trimming cost V 4 bases and J 3 bases, with 18 bases left between them. The CDR3 runs 17 residues. The germline V gene encodes CDR1 MNHEY and CDR2 SVGEGT. The CDR3 spells CASSSFGGEWANEKLFF. DNA for the CDR3: TGTGCCAGCAGTTCATTTGGCGGCGAGTGGGCTAATGAAAAACTGTTTTTT.